This is a list of T cell receptor beta chains from one sample in a study of vaccination effects on CD4 cells after COVID-19. No cognate antigen is known for these TCRs. Sequencing was performed with immunoSEQ multiplex PCR; in TCRdb, only in-frame clones are kept and a portion is missing. The sample lists approximately 24,000 clones, about three quarters occurring once. The specimen comprised CD4+ T cells from PBMCs cultured with HCoV-NL63 spike peptides, sampled after COVID-19 vaccination. Every receptor here comes from a human donor who received a COVID-19 vaccine. The CDR3 runs from the conserved cysteine through the conserved F or W. The order of the fields is V gene, clone size, J gene, D gene, CDR3 DNA, CDR3 protein. A D gene is named only where the DNA matches it firmly. Not every row has a clone size; where given, it reads once, few, many or a size class.

>TRBV12-3/TRBV12-4|.|TRBJ1-2|TRBD1
TGTGCCAGCAGTTTGACAGGGGGCTATGGCTACACCTTC
CASSLTGGYGYTF
>TRBV5-5|.|TRBJ2-6|.
TGTGCCAGCAGCTTACAGGGTCTTGGGGCCAACGTCCTGACTTTC
CASSLQGLGANVLTF
>TRBV9|.|TRBJ2-7|TRBD2
TGTGCCAGCAGCGCGGGACTAGCGGGGCCCGGGGCCTCCTACGAGCAGTACTTC
CASSAGLAGPGASYEQYF
>TRBV2|.|TRBJ2-1|.
TGTGCCAGCAGCACGGGACTCGGTGGAGAGCAGTTCTTC
CASSTGLGGEQFF
>TRBV18|few|TRBJ1-2|.
TGTGCCAGCTCACCCGGGGTCGTCGGCTACACCTTC
CASSPGVVGYTF
>TRBV27|.|TRBJ2-6|.
TGTGCCAGCAGTTCATGGGGTGGGGCCAACGTCCTGACTTTC
CASSSWGGANVLTF
>TRBV5-4|.|TRBJ2-4|.
TGTGCCAGCAGCTTGGCCTTGGCGGGGATCTCAGCCAAAAACATTCAGTACTTC
CASSLALAGISAKNIQYF
>TRBV29-1|few|TRBJ1-2|.
TGCAGCGCCGCTCGATCCGACAGAAAAGGCTACACCTTC
CSAARSDRKGYTF
>TRBV5-5|once|TRBJ1-2|TRBD1
TGTGCCAGCAGCTTGGCCTGGCAGTACAGGGGGGAGTACACCTTC
CASSLAWQYRGEYTF
>TRBV2|once|TRBJ2-7|.
TGTGCCAGCAGCCTAAGTAGCTCCTACGAGCAGTACTTC
CASSLSSSYEQYF
>TRBV5-6|.|TRBJ1-2|.
TGTGCCAGCAGCATACCGGGCTATGGCTACACCTTC
CASSIPGYGYTF
>TRBV5-6|.|TRBJ2-1|.
TGTGCCAGCAGCTTGAGGGTTATTGAGCAGTTCTTC
CASSLRVIEQFF